This T cell receptor (beta chain) stems from a study of immune evolution from preneoplasia to lung adenocarcinoma. Germline V gene data show CDR1 as MDHEN and CDR2 as SYDVKM. The CDR3 spans 15 residues. Trimming took 7 bases from V and 4 from J; bases not matched to a gene: 8. Study-wide results and caveats: Top clone share appeared to fall from AAH through AIS, MIA, adenocarcinoma.

With respect to this clone: Its cognate antigen is unknown.

Macro-dissection enriched premalignant or tumor cells before nucleic acid extraction. Using immunoSEQ multiplex PCR, the repertoire was profiled, and TCRdb retains in-frame clones only, with some absent. The sample lists roughly 4,000 clones; roughly 84% were seen once. Sequenced sample: FFPE minimally invasive lung adenocarcinoma tissue. This sequence originates from a person in their sixties or seventies with lung adenocarcinoma. The chain joins TRBV28 to TRBJ2-7; 12 bases fit TRBD2. For the CDR3, the DNA is TGTGCCAGCAAATTGTCCGGGACTAGCGGGTACGAGCAGTACTTC. The encoded protein is CASKLSGTSGYEQYF.